The source of this T cell receptor beta chain is a study of regulatory T cells in long-lasting Graves disease. Described time point: persistent/refractory GD, antithyroid drugs over 5 years with positive TRAb. With RNA extracted from PBMCs as input, the TCR library was made. The V and J ends lost 5 bases and 2 bases respectively, with 13 bases between them. Germline values: CDR1 DFQATT, CDR2 SNEGSKA (reference sequence). The CDR3 totals 13 residues. A few counts support this clonotype. The TCR beta library used iRepertoire HTBI primers with Arm-PCR amplification of CDR3. In the original analysis: Sequenced samples collectively carried 62 TRBV and approximately 15 TRBJ segments. MiXCR was run by TCRdb on the multiplex PCR reads, yielding one entry per CDR3 protein. What appears here as the V and J calls and clone size reflects TCRdb's work, not the paper's. Altogether 400,000 to 500,000 distinct CDR3 sequences are present, approximately 21% being singletons, with the ten largest covering around 7%.

The sequence derives from a female donor with Graves disease. The chain couples TRBV20-1 to TRBJ2-7, with D possibly matching TRBD2 (5 bases). Sample: peripheral blood mononuclear cells (PBMCs), taken when the disease was refractory, from a patient treated with antithyroid drugs. CDR3: CSAGTSFPYEQYF. The CDR3 coding sequence is TGCAGTGCTGGAACTAGTTTCCCCTACGAGCAGTACTTC.